These T cell receptor beta chains were read from a single sample in a study of T cells in Graves' hyperthyroidism and ophthalmopathy. TCRdb itself ran the multiplex PCR reads through MiXCR, one entry per CDR3 protein. The sample holds hundreds of thousands of distinct CDR3 sequences, 15% to 18% seen once. The sequencing input was blood. These receptor sequences come from a woman aged 18 to 35 with Graves' hyperthyroidism. Each CDR3 is given without its conserved first and last residue. D genes are given only for firm matches.

D: TRBD2; V: TRBV28; CDR3: ASSSLAGLYNEQF
D: NA; V: TRBV12-3/TRBV12-4; CDR3: ASSSARVSGDTQY
D: TRBD1; V: TRBV2; CDR3: ASSRDRGRVGEKLF
D: TRBD1; V: TRBV6-1; CDR3: ASSHRDRGSYEQY
D: NA; V: TRBV7-2; CDR3: ASSSLLGTGAGLKTQY
D: NA; V: TRBV29-1; CDR3: SVAVGLFNTGELF
D: NA; V: TRBV24-1; CDR3: ATSDFGNQPQH
D: NA; V: TRBV11-2; CDR3: ASSSIMSGTEAF
D: TRBD2; V: TRBV6-2/TRBV6-3; CDR3: ASSRRPGGLAGGRGEQF
D: NA; V: TRBV9; CDR3: ASRHRDRPEGAF
D: NA; V: TRBV10-3; CDR3: AISEQRQNTEAF
D: TRBD1; V: TRBV6-1; CDR3: ASSEETGGDEQF
D: TRBD2; V: TRBV7-6; CDR3: ASSLGWGGREQY
D: NA; V: TRBV20-1; CDR3: SARDFATGRHGAQY
D: TRBD2; V: TRBV24-1; CDR3: ATSDVSGSRVNEQF
D: NA; V: TRBV20-1; CDR3: SASASGFYEQY
D: NA; V: TRBV6-5; CDR3: ASSYMVPNSPLH
D: TRBD1; V: TRBV7-2; CDR3: ASSLGPGTGDYLSSYEQY
D: TRBD2; V: TRBV5-4; CDR3: ASSPRSGLARLSSYNEQF
D: NA; V: TRBV11-2; CDR3: ASRLLSGNTIY
D: NA; V: TRBV7-2; CDR3: ASSFLESGSQKLETQY
D: TRBD2; V: TRBV6-1; CDR3: ASSGLAHNEQF
D: TRBD2; V: TRBV5-1; CDR3: ASSLAPSGGLYEQY
D: NA; V: TRBV4-1; CDR3: ASSQEGTRVFYGYT
D: NA; V: TRBV9; CDR3: ASSVAGLLVNEQF
D: NA; V: TRBV27; CDR3: ASGTVKNSEAF
D: TRBD2; V: TRBV2; CDR3: ASSARTSGGGTDTQY
D: TRBD2; V: TRBV28; CDR3: ASYAAGRTSGNYEQY
D: NA; V: TRBV5-4; CDR3: ASSLAQVGTEAF